This T cell receptor (beta chain) was recovered during a study of cytomegalovirus exposure and HLA in healthy donors. At the level of the study: Roughly 85 million unique TCRs from HLA-typed donors made up an early data release. Findings and limits, study-wide: Analysis was performed later, and it showed HLA-associated TCR beta chains to be more clonally expanded than equally common others. TCR beta V- and J-gene trimming was later associated with a missense DCLRE1C variant.

The primer mix had 60 Vbeta and 13 Jbeta primers. TCRdb keeps only in-frame clones here, not all; method: immunoSEQ multiplex PCR. Its table lists 150,000 to 200,000 clones. Concerning this clone itself: What it binds is not known.

The source material was PBMCs. The clonotype originates from a young man in good health and CMV-seronegative.

Here the CDR3 DNA reads TGTGCCAGCCGAAGGAGCCACCTCTATGGCTACACCTTC. Amino acid sequence: CASRRSHLYGYTF. The rearrangement uses TRBV7-2 and TRBJ1-2; D unclear. Germline CDR1 and CDR2: SGHTA and FQGNSA. This CDR3 has 13 amino acids. V lost 8 bases and J 4 bases, leaving 14 bases between the germline ends.